This is a list of T cell receptor beta chains from one sample in a study of human T cells and chemical hapten exposure. One entry per CDR3 protein results from TCRdb running MiXCR on the RACE reads. The sample holds about 380,000 distinct CDR3 sequences, roughly 6.3% seen once. The input for sequencing was whole blood, taken in connection with sensitization to the hapten diphenylcyclopropenone (DPC). The source is a woman aged 18-35 years with alopecia areata. Some clones in this sample may be carry-over from other donors' samples. Both conserved end residues are part of each CDR3. D genes are given only for firm matches. Clone size is given for some rows only: seen once, a few or many times, or a class if the clone is expanded.

clone_size	d_call	v_call	j_call	cdr3_nt	cdr3_aa
.	.	TRBV2	TRBJ1-6	TGTGCCAGCAGCGAAAGATCCCAATCAAATAATTCACCCCTCCACTTT	CASSERSQSNNSPLHF
.	TRBD1	TRBV2	TRBJ1-4	TGTGCCAGCAGCGGACAGGGAGGGGCAGGAAAACTGTTTTTT	CASSGQGGAGKLFF
.	TRBD2	TRBV9	TRBJ2-3	TGTGCCAGCACCCCCGTGAGCGGGGGGGCAGGAGATACGCAGTATTTT	CASTPVSGGAGDTQYF
.	.	TRBV19	TRBJ2-1	TGTGCCAGTAGTATGGCCCAGGGACCCACCTACAATGAGCAGTTCTTC	CASSMAQGPTYNEQFF
few	.	TRBV29-1	TRBJ2-3	TGCAGCGTTGGAGTCACAGATACGCAGTATTTT	CSVGVTDTQYF
many	.	TRBV7-2	TRBJ1-1	TGTGCCAGCAGCTTAGCGTGGGCAGGCGCTGAAGCTTTCTTT	CASSLAWAGAEAFF
.	TRBD1	TRBV18	TRBJ2-2	TGTGCCAGCTCACCCCCCGGACAGGGGGAAGCCGGGGAGCTGTTTTTT	CASSPPGQGEAGELFF
.	TRBD2	TRBV4-3	TRBJ2-7	TGCGCCAGCAGCCACGCCGGGGGGACCTACGAGCAGTACTTC	CASSHAGGTYEQYF
.	.	TRBV20-1	TRBJ1-1	TGCAGTGCTAGAGATAGCCTTGAAGCTTTCTTT	CSARDSLEAFF
.	.	TRBV7-2	TRBJ2-3	TGTGCCAGCAGCTATGTTCCGGGCACAGATACGCAGTATTTT	CASSYVPGTDTQYF
many	TRBD1	TRBV28	TRBJ1-4	TGTGCCAGCAGTTTAGCTCCGGGACAGGCAGGAGAAAAACTGTTTTTT	CASSLAPGQAGEKLFF
many	TRBD2	TRBV11-1	TRBJ2-2	TGTGCCAGCAGCTACCAGCGGGGGGGTACTCGGAACACCGGGGAGCTGTTTTTT	CASSYQRGGTRNTGELFF
few	TRBD1	TRBV20-1	TRBJ2-5	TGCAGTGCTAGAGGGGACAGGGGGCGGCAAGAGACCCAGTACTTC	CSARGDRGRQETQYF
many	TRBD1	TRBV6-5	TRBJ1-4	TGTGCCAGCAGTCCCGGACAGGGCCTTAATGAAAAACTGTTTTTT	CASSPGQGLNEKLFF
.	.	TRBV27	TRBJ2-3	TGTGCCAGCAGAAGGACACGCACAGATACGCAGTATTTT	CASRRTRTDTQYF
many	.	TRBV6-5	TRBJ1-1	TGTGCCAGCAGTTACTTGGGGACGATGAACACTGAAGCTTTCTTT	CASSYLGTMNTEAFF
few	.	TRBV7-2	TRBJ2-5	TGTGCCAGCAGCTTCCAGGGAGGTCCGGAGACCCAGTACTTC	CASSFQGGPETQYF
many	.	TRBV4-2	TRBJ2-7	TGTGCCAGCAGCCGTGAGACTAGGAGCTCCTACGAGCAGTACTTC	CASSRETRSSYEQYF
many	.	TRBV24-1	TRBJ1-2	TGTGCCACCAGTGATCGGCCGTGGACCTATGGCTACACCTTC	CATSDRPWTYGYTF
many	.	TRBV29-1	TRBJ1-2	TGCAGCGTTGAAAAATTTGGGGATGGCTACACCTTC	CSVEKFGDGYTF
many	.	TRBV20-1	TRBJ1-4	TGCAGTGCTGAGGTCACGGGCGCAACTAATGAAAAACTGTTTTTT	CSAEVTGATNEKLFF
.	TRBD2	TRBV28	TRBJ2-3	TGTGCCAGCAGTCTTCGCGCGGGGGGCGATTCCGATACAGATACGCAGTATTTT	CASSLRAGGDSDTDTQYF
.	.	TRBV29-1	TRBJ1-2	TGCAGCGTTGAATCGGGCGACTCCCATGGCTACACCTTC	CSVESGDSHGYTF
.	TRBD2	TRBV2	TRBJ2-3	TGTGCCAGCAGTGAAGAGCTAGCGGCAGATACGCAGTATTTT	CASSEELAADTQYF
few	.	TRBV4-1	TRBJ2-4	TGCGCCAGCAGCCAAGATCCAGGGGCAGAAAACATTCAGTACTTC	CASSQDPGAENIQYF
many	.	TRBV7-3	TRBJ1-1	TGTGCCAGCAGCGAGGGATTCAACACTGAAGCTTTCTTT	CASSEGFNTEAFF
many	TRBD2	TRBV29-1	TRBJ2-1	TGCAGCTCGCGCTCAAGGCGGGAGGGTGAGCAGTTCTTC	CSSRSRREGEQFF
many	.	TRBV6-5	TRBJ1-6	TGTGCCAGCAGTTACCTACCGAAGTGGACAGCCTATAATTCACCCCTCCACTTT	CASSYLPKWTAYNSPLHF
many	.	TRBV18	TRBJ1-3	TGTGCCAGCTCACAAGGGGGGACTGGAAACACCATATATTTT	CASSQGGTGNTIYF
.	TRBD2	TRBV27	TRBJ2-1	TGTGCCAGCAGTTTAAGGGTCGCGGGGGGTTCCTACAATGAGCAGTTCTTC	CASSLRVAGGSYNEQFF
few	TRBD1	TRBV6-2/TRBV6-3	TRBJ2-4	TGTGCCAGCAGTTACGACAGGGCTAACATTCAGTACTTC	CASSYDRANIQYF
many	.	TRBV28	TRBJ2-1	TGTGCCAGCAGTACCCTGACAGCCTACAATGAGCAGTTCTTC	CASSTLTAYNEQFF
many	.	TRBV7-6	TRBJ1-5	TGTGCCAGCCCCCCCATAGACAGCCCTTATAGCAATCAGCCCCAGCATTTT	CASPPIDSPYSNQPQHF
.	.	TRBV6-2/TRBV6-3	TRBJ2-3	TGTGCCAGCCAACGCGCGCCGCCCCTAAGAACCACAGATACGCAGTATTTT	CASQRAPPLRTTDTQYF
few	TRBD1	TRBV7-9	TRBJ1-1	TGTGCCAGCAGCCGCGGGACAGGGACAGCTTTCTTT	CASSRGTGTAFF
few	.	TRBV3-1	TRBJ2-7	TGTGCCAGCAGCCAAGATGGGGGGATCGAGCAGTACTTC	CASSQDGGIEQYF
few	TRBD1	TRBV7-2	TRBJ1-4	TGTGCCAGCAGTTTCCGACAGGGGTACGGTGAAAAACTGTTTTTT	CASSFRQGYGEKLFF
few	.	TRBV15	TRBJ2-3	TGTGCCACCAGCAGAGGGGTTAATAGCGGCACAGATACGCAGTATTTT	CATSRGVNSGTDTQYF
.	.	TRBV3-1	TRBJ1-6	TGTGCCAGCAGCCCCTTGGGAGGGCGGAGTTCACCCCTCCACTTT	CASSPLGGRSSPLHF
many	.	TRBV5-6	TRBJ1-1	TGTGCCAGCAGCTCAGGGATTAGGGGAGCTTTCTTT	CASSSGIRGAFF
few	TRBD1	TRBV20-1	TRBJ1-1	TGCAGTGCAAAGACAGGGGGCGGTTTGGGCACTGAAGCTTTCTTT	CSAKTGGGLGTEAFF
many	TRBD1	TRBV20-1	TRBJ1-1	TGCAGTGCGGCCGGACAGGGTCAGGGGAACACTGAAGCTTTCTTT	CSAAGQGQGNTEAFF
many	.	TRBV7-2	TRBJ1-1	TGTGCCAGCAGCTTATTCCGGGGCTCCCTGAACACTGAAGCTTTCTTT	CASSLFRGSLNTEAFF
.	.	TRBV5-4	TRBJ2-2	TGTGCCAGCAGCCTCCCCCCCGGGGTTCCTAATAAGAACACCGGGGAGCTGTTTTTT	CASSLPPGVPNKNTGELFF
many	.	TRBV20-1	TRBJ1-1	TGCAGTGCTAGAGATTTTTGGGGGAAGCCTGAAGCTTTCTTT	CSARDFWGKPEAFF
few	.	TRBV6-2/TRBV6-3	TRBJ1-6	TGTGCCAGCAGTTACTCGAAAGGGAGCGGTTCACCCCTCCACTTT	CASSYSKGSGSPLHF
many	TRBD1	TRBV6-2/TRBV6-3	TRBJ1-5	TGTGCCAGCAGTTACGAGGGGGCGGTTCAGCCCCAGCATTTT	CASSYEGAVQPQHF
.	TRBD2	TRBV6-2/TRBV6-3	TRBJ2-1	TGTGCCAGCACCCTTATGGGGGAGCGGGGGGAAGACAATGAGCAGTTCTTC	CASTLMGERGEDNEQFF
many	.	TRBV29-1	TRBJ1-1	TGCAGCGTTGGGCAGGGGTACACTGAAGCTTTCTTT	CSVGQGYTEAFF
many	.	TRBV7-3	TRBJ1-1	TGTGCCAGCAGCTTAACGGCAGTCACTGAAGCTTTCTTT	CASSLTAVTEAFF
many	.	TRBV28	TRBJ1-4	TGTGCCAGCAGTTCCTTAACTAATGAAAAACTGTTTTTT	CASSSLTNEKLFF
.	.	TRBV3-1	TRBJ2-2	TGTGCCAGCAGCCAAGATCTAGGGGGAGCCCCGAACACCGGGGAGCTGTTTTTT	CASSQDLGGAPNTGELFF
few	.	TRBV20-1	TRBJ1-5	TGCAGTGCTAGGGACAACCTCAATCAGCCCCAGCATTTT	CSARDNLNQPQHF
few	.	TRBV6-2/TRBV6-3	TRBJ2-3	TGTGCCAGCAGTTACTCAACGGCTAGCACAGATACGCAGTATTTT	CASSYSTASTDTQYF
.	.	TRBV18	TRBJ2-7	TGTGCCAGCTCCCCGGTCCCTACCTCCTACGAGCAGTACTTC	CASSPVPTSYEQYF
many	.	TRBV9	TRBJ2-3	TGTGCCAGCAGCGTAGCATGGAGGGGGGGCACAGATACGCAGTATTTT	CASSVAWRGGTDTQYF
few	TRBD2	TRBV20-1	TRBJ2-7	TGCAGTGCTAAGAGTAGCGGGGGGGCCGGAGAGCAGTACTTC	CSAKSSGGAGEQYF